The text below deals with one T cell receptor (beta chain). Antigen: not known. This record comes from a study of CD8 T cells in ankylosing spondylitis. It was by quantitative 5'-RACE with molecular barcodes that TCR beta libraries were made. TCRdb independently ran MiXCR on the 5' RACE reads; one entry per CDR3 protein. Of 200,000 to 300,000 distinct CDR3 sequences listed, 20% to 30% were seen once; the top ten hold roughly 0.6%. Study-wide findings and caveats: Among TCR beta sequences, a motif of several highly homologous variants appeared characteristic of ankylosing spondylitis blood. Disease-linked clones, CD8+, were relatively rare in peripheral blood. Disease-linked clones reportedly concentrated significantly in matched ankylosing spondylitis synovial fluid.

Germline V lookup: CDR1 ENHRY, CDR2 SYGVKD. The CDR3 runs 16 residues. V dropped 3 bases and J dropped 6 bases, with 19 bases sitting between them. The chain joins TRBV10-3 to TRBJ2-3; D possibly corresponds to TRBD2 (5 bases). Sequencing used blood, either unsorted or a sorted T cell fraction (not recorded which). This TCR was recovered from a male donor with ankylosing spondylitis or in good health (not recorded which). The CDR3 region has the DNA TGTGCCATCAGTGATCGGACGGCGGGTAATGTGGATACGCAGTATTTT. The encoded protein is CAISDRTAGNVDTQYF.